The 6 T cell receptor beta chains below all came from one sample that was sequenced in a study of T cell responses to AZD1222 COVID-19 vaccine. Sequencing used immunoSEQ multiplex PCR; TCRdb keeps in-frame clones, though not all of them. Of fewer than 120,000 clones listed, roughly 92% are singletons. Material: peripheral blood, obtained 28 days after the second AZD1222 dose. The receptors were sampled from an adult who received the AZD1222 COVID-19 vaccine.

This clone was detected only a few times. The rearrangement joins TRBV5-1 to TRBJ2-2; D possibly uses TRBD1 or TRBD2 (5 bases each). The germline gives CDR1 SGHRS, CDR2 YFSETQ. CDR3 length: 14 residues. V gave up 0 bases and J gave up 8 bases, with 11 bases separating them. CDR3 amino acids: CASSLAVGTGELFF. The CDR3 DNA reads as TGCGCCAGCAGCTTGGCCGTGGGGACGGGGGAGCTGTTTTTT.

The rearrangement uses TRBV12-5 and TRBJ1-4, with D tentatively TRBD1 (5 bases). V was shortened by 0 bases and J by 1 base, with 15 bases between the two germline ends. This CDR3 is 18 amino acids long. The germline CDR1 and CDR2 sequences are LGHNT and FRNRAP. The CDR3 bases are TGTGCTAGTGGTTTGGTCGGAGGGACCGAAGAAACTAATGAAAAACTGTTTTTT. Protein sequence: CASGLVGGTEETNEKLFF.

The chain is built from TRBV6-5 and TRBJ2-7; 12 nucleotides agree with TRBD2. J was trimmed by 3 bases and V by 0 bases; bases with no gene match: 0. CDR1 MNHEY and CDR2 SVGAGI come from the germline V gene. The CDR3 sequence is 15 residues long. The CDR3, as DNA: TGTGCCAGCAGTTACTCGGGACTAGCGGGCTACGAGCAGTACTTC. This translates into CASSYSGLAGYEQYF.

This clone was seen once. The genes are TRBV7-9 and TRBJ2-5; TRBD1 matches 9 bases. CDR3 length equals 14 residues. Per germline, CDR1 SEHNR and CDR2 FQNEAQ (reference sequence). V lost 4 bases, J lost 2 bases, and 2 bases stayed unmatched. The CDR3: CASSSTGGQETQYF. Written as DNA, the CDR3 is TGTGCCAGCAGCTCGACAGGGGGGCAAGAGACCCAGTACTTC.

The chain links TRBV3-1 (or the pseudogene TRBV3-2) to TRBJ1-2, with D possibly matching TRBD1 (5 bases). The germline V and J ends were trimmed by 5 bases and 3 bases, with 10 bases remaining between them. CDR3 length: 13 residues. Germline V gives CDR1 LGHDT, CDR2 YNNKEL (reference sequence). The CDR3 loop is CASSTGRDYGYTF. Here the CDR3 DNA reads TGTGCCAGCAGCACAGGACGAGACTATGGCTACACCTTC.

The chain has TRBV5-1 and TRBJ2-5, with D possibly TRBD1 on 6 matching bases. Trimming removed 2 bases at V and 2 bases at J, with 16 bases between. The CDR3 runs 16 residues. Germline loops: CDR1 SGHRS, CDR2 YFSETQ. The CDR3 bases are TGCGCCAGCAGCTTAACTGCGGCAGGGGCACAAGAGACCCAGTACTTC. Its translation: CASSLTAAGAQETQYF.